The next 5 T cell receptor beta chains were all read from a single sample in a study of blood T cell repertoires in COVID-19. TCRdb keeps only in-frame clones here, not all; method: immunoSEQ multiplex PCR. Of some 46,000 clones in the sample, approximately 87% were seen once. Sequences were obtained from peripheral blood. These receptors came from a human donor in a cohort sampled during active COVID-19.

The chain employs TRBV5-6 and TRBJ2-7; 8 bases match TRBD1. V shed 2 bases and J 2 bases; nucleotides not matched to a gene: 3. The CDR3 is made up of 14 amino acids. Germline assignment: CDR1 SGHDT and CDR2 YYEEEE. CDR3 bases: TGTGCCAGCAGCTTCGGGACAGGAGCCTACGAGCAGTACTTC. Amino acids: CASSFGTGAYEQYF. Supplemented by reference TRBV5-6 and TRBJ2-7, the full variable domain reads DAGVTQSPTHLIKTRGQQVTLRCSPKSGHDTVSWYQQALGQGPQFIFQYYEEEERQRGNFPDRFSGHQFPNYSSELNVNALLLGDSALYLCASSFGTGAYEQYFGPGTRLTVT.

This chain uses TRBV2 with TRBJ2-6; D is undetermined. V dropped 8 bases and J dropped 1 base, with 6 bases sitting between them. CDR3 length equals 13 residues. Germline values: CDR1 SNHLY, CDR2 FYNNEI. CDR3 nucleotides: TGTGCCAGCCAGTTTTCTGGGGCCAACGTCCTGACTTTC. This translates into CASQFSGANVLTF. Combining the CDR3 with reference TRBV2 and TRBJ2-6 gives the whole variable domain EPEVTQTPSHQVTQMGQEVILRCVPISNHLYFYWYRQILGQKVEFLVSFYNNEISEKSEIFDDQFSVERPDGSNFTLKIRSTKLEDSAMYFCASQFSGANVLTFGAGSRLTVL.

The V gene is TRBV5-1, the J gene TRBJ2-7; D might be TRBD2 (5 bases). Germline CDR1 is SGHRS and CDR2 is YFSETQ. The CDR3 has 12 amino acids. Trimming removed 0 bases at V and 6 bases at J, with 7 bases between. The DNA for the CDR3 is TGCGCCAGCAGCTTGGATCGGGGCGAGCAGTACTTC. Its protein product is CASSLDRGEQYF.

CDR3 nucleotides: TGTGCCAGCAGTTACTCCACTAGCGGGAACACAGATACGCAGTATTTT. The encoded protein is CASSYSTSGNTDTQYF. The chain recombines TRBV6-5 with TRBJ2-3, with TRBD2 matching 10 bases. Germline CDR1 reads MNHEY; CDR2 reads SVGAGI. The CDR3 sequence is 16 residues long. The junction had 2 bases not matched to a gene; V was cut back by 0 bases and J by 2 bases.

The rearrangement links TRBV7-3 to TRBJ2-1, with D possibly TRBD1 on 5 matching bases. This CDR3 spans 13 amino acids. V was clipped by 4 bases and J by 2 bases, with 6 bases between them. The V gene's germline CDR1 is SGHTA and CDR2 FQGTGA. CDR3 nucleotide sequence: TGTGCCAGCAGCTGGACAACCTACAATGAGCAGTTCTTC. As protein: CASSWTTYNEQFF.